The source of this T cell receptor (beta chain) is a study of human T cells and chemical hapten exposure. This clonotype came up many times. A single record per CDR3 protein comes from TCRdb applying MiXCR to the RACE reads. Among under 300,000 distinct CDR3 sequences listed, around 7.3% were seen once. Time point indicated: pre-sensitization, week 0. Treatment in this sample: therapeutic diphenylcyclopropenone sensitization with weekly scalp DPC. V shed 8 bases, J shed 4 bases, and the junction held 7 bases outside the gene matches. Germline V gene sequence: CDR1 KGHSH, CDR2 LQKENI. The length of the CDR3 is 15 residues.

The sequence came from a man younger than 35 with alopecia areata. Some clones in this sample may be carry-over from other donors' samples. Specimen: whole blood, collected in connection with sensitization to the hapten diphenylcyclopropenone (DPC). The rearrangement links TRBV18 to TRBJ2-1, with TRBD2 identical over 11 bases. CDR3 DNA sequence: TGTGCCAGCAGCCCCGGGACTAGCGGATACAATGAGCAGTTCTTC. Encoded protein: CASSPGTSGYNEQFF.